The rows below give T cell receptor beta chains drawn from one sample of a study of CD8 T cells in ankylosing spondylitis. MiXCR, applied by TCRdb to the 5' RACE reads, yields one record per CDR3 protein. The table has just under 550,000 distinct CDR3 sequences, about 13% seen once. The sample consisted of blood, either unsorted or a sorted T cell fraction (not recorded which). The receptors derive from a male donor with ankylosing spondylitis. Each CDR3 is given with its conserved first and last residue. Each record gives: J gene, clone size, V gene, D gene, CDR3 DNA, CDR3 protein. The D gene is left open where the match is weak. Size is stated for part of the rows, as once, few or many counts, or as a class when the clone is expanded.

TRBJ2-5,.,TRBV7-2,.,TGTGCCAGCAGCTTCGGACTGATTTGGGAGACCCAGTACTTC,CASSFGLIWETQYF
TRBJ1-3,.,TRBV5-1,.,TGCGCCAGCAGCTTATCGGGGCTTGGAAACACCATATATTTT,CASSLSGLGNTIYF
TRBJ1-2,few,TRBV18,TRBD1,TGTGCCAGCTCACCAAGGGACAGCGAATTCTATGGCTACACCTTC,CASSPRDSEFYGYTF
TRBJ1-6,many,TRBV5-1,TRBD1,TGCGCCAGCAGCCCGCTGGGGACAGGGGGCGCGAATAATTCACCCCTCCACTTT,CASSPLGTGGANNSPLHF
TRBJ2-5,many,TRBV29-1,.,TGCAGCGTCGGACCGGGACTCAGGGGCGAGACCCAGTACTTC,CSVGPGLRGETQYF
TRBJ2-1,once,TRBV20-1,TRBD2,TGCAGTGCTAGCGCGGGGGAAAAAGTCTCCTACAATGAGCAGTTCTTC,CSASAGEKVSYNEQFF
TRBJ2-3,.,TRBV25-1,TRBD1,TGTGCCAGCAGTGCTCAGGGGGCTGGCACAGATACGCAGTATTTT,CASSAQGAGTDTQYF
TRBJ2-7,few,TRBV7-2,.,TGTGCCAGCAGCCTAATCCTAGCTAGTGGGACCTACGAGCAGTACTTC,CASSLILASGTYEQYF
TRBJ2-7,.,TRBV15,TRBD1,TGTGCCACCAGCAGAGGCCGGGACAGGGGGCTCGAGCAGTACTTC,CATSRGRDRGLEQYF
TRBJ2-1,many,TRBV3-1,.,TGTGCCAGCAGCCAGGGGCGTGGGGCGCAGTTCTTC,CASSQGRGAQFF
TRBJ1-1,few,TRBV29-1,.,TGCAGCGTTGAAAGACAGTCGGGGACTGAAGCTTTCTTT,CSVERQSGTEAFF
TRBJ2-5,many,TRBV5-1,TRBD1,TGCGCCAGCAGCTTACAGGGGAACCCGGAGACCCAGTACTTC,CASSLQGNPETQYF
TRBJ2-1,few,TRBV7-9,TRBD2,TGTGCCAGCAGACACACGGGACTAGCTTTTGATGAGCAGTTCTTC,CASRHTGLAFDEQFF
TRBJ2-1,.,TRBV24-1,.,TGTGCCACCAGTGATTTGGGAGCGGAGCCTTACAATGAGCAGTTCTTC,CATSDLGAEPYNEQFF
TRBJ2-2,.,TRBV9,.,TGTGCCAGCAGCGCGGATTTGGGGGAAGGGACCGGGGAGCTGTTTTTT,CASSADLGEGTGELFF
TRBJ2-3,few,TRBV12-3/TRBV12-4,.,TGTGCCAGCAGTTTAACAGGGATCGTCACAGATACGCAGTATTTT,CASSLTGIVTDTQYF
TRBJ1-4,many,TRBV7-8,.,TGTGCCAGCAGCTTAATTAGCAGGGAAGCGGATGAAAAACTGTTTTTT,CASSLISREADEKLFF
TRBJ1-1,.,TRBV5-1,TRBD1,TGCGCCAGCAGCCAGGGACAGGGGGCGGAAACTGAAGCTTTCTTT,CASSQGQGAETEAFF
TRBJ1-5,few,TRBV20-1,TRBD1,TGCAGTGCAACCGACAGGGGGGACCAGCCCCAGCATTTT,CSATDRGDQPQHF
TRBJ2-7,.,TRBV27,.,TGTGCCAGCAGTTTATCAGGACAAGCCTACGAGCAGTACTTC,CASSLSGQAYEQYF
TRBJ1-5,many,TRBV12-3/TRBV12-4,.,TGTGCCAGCAGGAACCGCGGGGGCGGCAATCAGCCCCAGCATTTT,CASRNRGGGNQPQHF
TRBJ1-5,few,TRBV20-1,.,TGCAGTGCTAAGACAGGCGGGGGGCAGCCCCAGCATTTT,CSAKTGGGQPQHF
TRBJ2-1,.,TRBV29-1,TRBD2,TGCAGCGTTGACCGCGGGAGACGCGACAATGAGCAGTTCTTC,CSVDRGRRDNEQFF
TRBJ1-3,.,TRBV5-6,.,TGTGCCAGCAACAGGGTTTCCGGAAACACCATATATTTT,CASNRVSGNTIYF
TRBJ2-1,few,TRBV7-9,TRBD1,TGTGCCAGCAGCTATAGGACAGGTCTCGATGAGCAGTTCTTC,CASSYRTGLDEQFF
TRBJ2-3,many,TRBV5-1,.,TGCGCCAGCAGCTTGGTATGGGGCCAGCCAGATACGCAGTATTTT,CASSLVWGQPDTQYF
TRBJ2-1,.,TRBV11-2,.,TGTGCCAGCAGCTTAGAATTGGGGGTCAATGAGCAGTTCTTC,CASSLELGVNEQFF
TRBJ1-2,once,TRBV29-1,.,TGCAGCGTTACAGAGGGGGGGGGCGCCCATGGCTACACCTTC,CSVTEGGGAHGYTF
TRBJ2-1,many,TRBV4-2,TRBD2,TGTGCCAGCAGCCAAGACGGACTAGGGGAGTTCTTC,CASSQDGLGEFF
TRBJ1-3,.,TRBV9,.,TGTGCCAGCAGCGTAGCTGGTGGAAACACCATATATTTT,CASSVAGGNTIYF
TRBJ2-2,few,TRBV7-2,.,TGTGCCAGCAGCTTCTCCCCCGGGGAGCTGTTTTTT,CASSFSPGELFF
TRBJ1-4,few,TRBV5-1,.,TGCGCCAGCAAGACTACCGGACACCAGAATGAAAAACTGTTTTTT,CASKTTGHQNEKLFF
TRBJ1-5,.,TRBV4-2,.,TGTGCCAGCAACTTTCAGGGTACCAATCAGCCCCAGCATTTT,CASNFQGTNQPQHF
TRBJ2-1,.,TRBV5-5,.,TGTGCCAGCACTAATTGGAGCGGCCTCTACAATGAGCAGTTCTTC,CASTNWSGLYNEQFF
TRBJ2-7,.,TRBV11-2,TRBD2,TGTGCCAGCAGCTTAGATCTGGGACTAGCGGGATTCGAGCAGTACTTC,CASSLDLGLAGFEQYF
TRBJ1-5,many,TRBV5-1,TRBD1,TGCGCCAGCAGCTTGGACAGGGGAGAAGGACAGCCCCAGCATTTT,CASSLDRGEGQPQHF
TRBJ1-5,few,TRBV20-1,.,TGCAGTGCAGGGTCGGATAGCAATCAGCCCCAGCATTTT,CSAGSDSNQPQHF
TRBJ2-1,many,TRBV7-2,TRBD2,TGTGCCAGCCGGACTAGCTTCTACAATGAGCAGTTCTTC,CASRTSFYNEQFF
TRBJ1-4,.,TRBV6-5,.,TGTGCCAGCATTTCGGGGGACAATGAAAAACTGTTTTTT,CASISGDNEKLFF
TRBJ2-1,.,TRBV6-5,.,TGTGCCAGCAGTTACTCTTGGGACTTTCCCTACAATGAGCAGTTCTTC,CASSYSWDFPYNEQFF
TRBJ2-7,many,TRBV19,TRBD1,TGTGCCAGCTCTGACAGGGGGAAGATGTACTTC,CASSDRGKMYF
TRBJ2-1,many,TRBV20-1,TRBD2,TGCAGTGCTAGAGTGGCGGGAGGGCCTCAGGAGCAGTTCTTC,CSARVAGGPQEQFF
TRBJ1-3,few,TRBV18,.,TGTGCCAGCTCACCACCGAGCCGCGGAGGAAACACCATATATTTT,CASSPPSRGGNTIYF